The 32 T cell receptor beta chains presented below share a single source sample, sequenced in a study of long-term antiretroviral therapy in people with HIV. A v3.0 immunoSEQ assay was performed at survey level. TCRdb's copy holds only in-frame clones and misses some; the assay was immunoSEQ multiplex PCR. This table has about 25,000 clones, around 90% appearing once. This sample comprised unsorted PBMCs, obtained around 4.6 years after starting antiretroviral therapy. The receptors derive from a man aged 25 to 40 with HIV.

This clone was observed once. The chain joins TRBV7-2 to TRBJ2-3; TRBD2 agrees at 8 bases. This CDR3 is built from 16 residues. J lost 6 bases, V lost 3 bases, and 11 bases had no gene match. Germline lookup yields CDR1 SGHTA and CDR2 FQGNSA. CDR3 protein: CASSFEPSGSNDTQYF. The CDR3 region has the DNA TGTGCCAGCAGCTTTGAACCGAGCGGGAGCAACGATACGCAGTATTTT.

The chain combines TRBV29-1 with TRBJ2-3, with a tentative D call TRBD1 (6 bases). CDR1 is SQVTM, CDR2 ANQGSEA, per germline. Trimming left V 3 bases short and J 6 bases short, with 13 bases between. This CDR3 spans 13 amino acids. CDR3 in amino acids: CSVDRAQGDTQYF. DNA of the CDR3: TGCAGCGTTGATCGGGCCCAGGGGGATACGCAGTATTTT.

The gene calls are TRBV9 and TRBJ2-1, with 7 bases fitting TRBD1. Germline assignment: CDR1 SGDLS and CDR2 YYNGEE. The CDR3 length is 18 residues. V was clipped by 0 bases and J by 3 bases; unmatched bases: 12. Here the CDR3 DNA reads TGTGCCAGCAGCGTAGGGGACAGTGGACCCCCTCTCTACAATGAGCAGTTCTTC. Translation: CASSVGDSGPPLYNEQFF. Full variable domain (rest looked up from reference TRBV9 and TRBJ2-1): DSGVTQTPKHLITATGQRVTLRCSPRSGDLSVYWYQQSLDQGLQFLIQYYNGEERAKGNILERFSAQQFPDLHSELNLSSLELGDSALYFCASSVGDSGPPLYNEQFFGPGTRLTVL.

V gene TRBV5-4 combines with J gene TRBJ2-2; possible D gene TRBD1, 5 bases. The CDR3 has 17 residues. V was cut by 3 bases and J by 4 bases, with 19 bases left in between. From germline, CDR1 is SGHNT and CDR2 YYREEE (reference sequence). In nucleotides, the CDR3 is TGTGCCAGCAGCTCCCTGGGGCGGTCCCTGGGCACCGGGGAGCTGTTTTTT. Its protein is CASSSLGRSLGTGELFF.

The genes are TRBV19 and TRBJ2-7; the D is unclear. Deletions cut 5 bases from V and 4 bases from J, with 18 bases between. Germline values: CDR1 LNHDA, CDR2 SQIVND (reference sequence). The CDR3 length is 15 residues. CDR3 in DNA: TGTGCCAGTAGTTCCCGAGCAGGTAACGATTACGAGCAGTACTTC. It translates to CASSSRAGNDYEQYF.

J is TRBJ1-6 and V is TRBV19; D may be TRBD1 (5 bases). Germline V gene sequence: CDR1 LNHDA, CDR2 SQIVND (reference sequence). The length of the CDR3 is 13 residues. V lost 6 bases, J lost 8 bases, and 11 bases lay in between. CDR3: CASRGDGDSPLHF. CDR3 bases: TGTGCCAGTAGGGGGGACGGAGATTCACCCCTCCACTTT.

This clone was detected only once. This rearrangement joins TRBV5-6 to TRBJ1-1; D is ambiguous. Germline CDR1 SGHDT, CDR2 YYEEEE. There are 13 residues in the CDR3. Trimming took 2 bases from V and 4 from J, leaving 9 bases between them. The CDR3 here is CASSFEGITEAFF. DNA of the CDR3: TGTGCCAGCAGCTTTGAGGGAATCACTGAAGCTTTCTTT.

This chain uses TRBV18 with TRBJ2-2; D not certain. The CDR3 consists of 13 residues. Trimming shortened V by 3 bases and J by 5 bases, and 7 bases separated the two germline ends. The germline gives CDR1 KGHSH, CDR2 LQKENI. The CDR3 loop reads CASSPSGTGELFF. In DNA, the CDR3 is TGTGCCAGCTCACCCTCCGGGACCGGGGAGCTGTTTTTT.

The sample holds one count of this clone. The rearrangement joins TRBV10-3 to TRBJ1-5, with D uncertain. V was trimmed by 8 bases and J by 2 bases, leaving 13 bases between them. There are 14 residues in the CDR3. CDR1 is ENHRY and CDR2 is SYGVKD in the germline V gene. The CDR3 protein is CAIRGTSRNQPQHF. For the CDR3, the DNA is TGTGCCATCCGGGGTACGTCCCGCAATCAGCCCCAGCATTTT.

CDR3 sequence reads: CAISELKADYGYTF. CDR3 bases: TGTGCCATCAGTGAGTTGAAAGCTGATTATGGCTACACCTTC. The genes are TRBV10-3 and TRBJ1-2; D not resolved. Between the trimmed V and J ends, which lost 1 base and 5 bases, there was a span of 11 bases. The CDR3 length is 14 residues. Looked up from germline, CDR1 is ENHRY and CDR2 is SYGVKD.

The genes are TRBV19 and TRBJ1-4; D call uncertain. Trimming removed 7 bases from V and 4 bases from J, with 13 bases in between. Germline lookup yields CDR1 LNHDA and CDR2 SQIVND (reference sequence). This CDR3 comprises 14 residues. The chain's CDR3 is CASNPSASNEKLFF. CDR3 sequence (DNA): TGTGCCAGTAACCCGTCTGCGAGTAATGAAAAACTGTTTTTT.

V gene TRBV9 combines with J gene TRBJ1-2; no clear D. The CDR3 totals 12 residues. Trimming pared 2 bases from V and 2 bases from J, leaving 4 bases between. Germline V gives CDR1 SGDLS, CDR2 YYNGEE. CDR3 sequence (DNA): TGTGCCAGCAGCGTCGGAAACTATGGCTACACCTTC. This gives the protein CASSVGNYGYTF.

J is TRBJ1-5 and V is TRBV19; the match to TRBD1 covers 7 bases. Trimming took 7 bases from V and 4 from J; bases not matched to a gene: 4. The CDR3 is 13 residues long. Germline V gene lookup returns CDR1 LNHDA and CDR2 SQIVND (reference sequence). The CDR3 spells CASTRGQNQPQHF. The DNA of the CDR3 is TGTGCCAGTACTAGGGGGCAAAATCAGCCCCAGCATTTT.

V gene TRBV7-9 combines with J gene TRBJ2-1, with 10 bases fitting TRBD2. Per the germline V gene, CDR1 is SEHNR and CDR2 is FQNEAQ (reference sequence). With 6 bases clipped from V and 5 bases from J, the junction kept 7 bases outside the gene matches. The CDR3 is 15 residues long. The CDR3 coding sequence is TGTGCCAGCAGTTTTTTAGCGGGGGGTAACAATGAGCAGTTCTTC. Translated, it gives CASSFLAGGNNEQFF.

The gene calls are TRBV6-1 and TRBJ1-2; 7 bases line up with TRBD1. With V trimmed by 5 bases and J by 8 bases, 8 bases remained unmatched. Germline loops: CDR1 MNHNS, CDR2 SASEGT. The length of the CDR3 is 13 residues. Here the CDR3 reads CASSYEGAGGYTF. CDR3 nucleotides: TGTGCCAGCAGTTATGAGGGGGCGGGAGGCTACACCTTC.

This chain uses TRBV29-1 with TRBJ2-2; D may be TRBD1 (6 bases). There are 16 residues in the CDR3. Deletions cut 4 bases from V and 1 base from J, with 16 bases between. The germline V gene encodes CDR1 SQVTM and CDR2 ANQGSEA. The CDR3 region is CSVGGTARGNTGELFF. The DNA for the CDR3 is TGCAGCGTTGGAGGTACAGCCAGGGGGAACACCGGGGAGCTGTTTTTT.

The gene calls are TRBV4-2 and TRBJ2-1; 10 bases are shared with TRBD1. Per germline, CDR1 LGHNA and CDR2 YNFKEQ. The CDR3 runs to 15 residues. The V gene end was trimmed by 4 bases and the J gene end by 5 bases; junction bases not matched to a gene: 5. CDR3 sequence (DNA): TGTGCCAGCAGCCCCCGACAGGGGGCGGACAATGAGCAGTTCTTC. It is translated as CASSPRQGADNEQFF.

The gene calls are TRBV11-3 and TRBJ2-3; no clear D gene. Germline CDR1 reads SGHNT; CDR2 reads YENEEA. Trimming cost V 5 bases and J 3 bases, with 9 bases left between them. This CDR3 is built from 13 residues. CDR3 sequence reads: CASSPSETDTQYF. CDR3 bases: TGTGCCAGCAGCCCGTCCGAGACAGATACGCAGTATTTT.

Only one count was recorded for this clone. The genes are TRBV15 and TRBJ2-2; TRBD2 agrees at 10 bases. V lost 1 base and J lost 6; bases outside the gene matches: 5. Germline V gene data show CDR1 as LNHNV and CDR2 as YYDKDF (reference sequence). The CDR3 length is 16 residues. The CDR3 reads CATSRGTSGWAGELFF. The CDR3, as DNA: TGTGCCACCAGCAGAGGGACTAGCGGTTGGGCCGGGGAGCTGTTTTTT. Looking up the rest from reference TRBV15 and TRBJ2-2 gives the full variable domain: DAMVIQNPRYQVTQFGKPVTLSCSQTLNHNVMYWYQQKSSQAPKLLFHYYDKDFNNEADTPDNFQSRRPNTSFCFLDIRSPGLGDTAMYLCATSRGTSGWAGELFFGEGSRLTVL.

This clone appeared once. The chain employs TRBV5-1 and TRBJ2-1; D may be TRBD1 or TRBD2 (6 bases each). CDR3 size: 16 residues. Germline CDR1 and CDR2: SGHRS and YFSETQ. Trimming removed 0 bases from V and 0 bases from J, with 10 bases in between. CDR3: CASSLVGGGSYNEQFF. DNA for the CDR3: TGCGCCAGCAGCTTGGTAGGAGGGGGCTCCTACAATGAGCAGTTCTTC. Combining the CDR3 with reference TRBV5-1 and TRBJ2-1 gives the whole variable domain KAGVTQTPRYLIKTRGQQVTLSCSPISGHRSVSWYQQTPGQGLQFLFEYFSETQRNKGNFPGRFSGRQFSNSRSEMNVSTLELGDSALYLCASSLVGGGSYNEQFFGPGTRLTVL.

This rearrangement joins TRBV10-1 to TRBJ2-1; TRBD2 matches 12 bases. Germline CDR1 reads WNHNN; CDR2 reads SYGVQD (reference sequence). The CDR3 spans 16 residues. The junction had 12 bases not matched to a gene; V was cut back by 7 bases and J by 8 bases. In DNA, the CDR3 is TGCGCCAGCATTAGACTAGCGGGAGCCTCTCAGGATGAGCAGTTCTTC. It encodes CASIRLAGASQDEQFF.

V gene TRBV14 combines with J gene TRBJ1-4; D is undetermined. CDR3 length: 17 residues. The germline gives CDR1 SGHDN, CDR2 FVKESK. V was pared by 0 bases and J by 6 bases, with 17 bases between. The CDR3 region has the DNA TGTGCCAGCAGCCAAGAAATTCCCCTTCTACGGTATGAAAAACTGTTTTTT. Protein sequence: CASSQEIPLLRYEKLFF.

CDR3 region: CASSLRLAGESSYEQYF. The CDR3 DNA reads as TGTGCCAGCAGCTTACGTCTAGCGGGGGAAAGCTCCTACGAGCAGTACTTC. The chain links TRBV7-9 to TRBJ2-7, with 10 nucleotides matching TRBD2. CDR1 is SEHNR and CDR2 is FQNEAQ in the germline V gene (reference sequence). The CDR3 has 17 residues. The J segment lost 0 bases and the V segment lost 2 bases, leaving 7 bases of the junction unmatched.

The V and J genes are TRBV19 and TRBJ2-2; D not resolved. Trimming shortened V by 8 bases and J by 4 bases, and 14 bases separated the two germline ends. The germline CDR1 and CDR2 sequences are LNHDA and SQIVND (reference sequence). The CDR3 runs to 14 residues. CDR3 DNA sequence: TGTGCCAGTCACGGATGGTTGGGCACCGGGGAGCTGTTTTTT. The encoded protein is CASHGWLGTGELFF.

The chain is built from TRBV27 and TRBJ1-2; 10 nucleotides align to TRBD1. Trimming removed 2 bases from V and 4 bases from J; junction bases left unmatched: 16. Germline CDR1 reads MNHEY; CDR2 reads SMNVEV (reference sequence). This CDR3 region has 19 residues. The CDR3 is CASSLDPGTGDYPPYGYTF. The CDR3 coding sequence is TGTGCCAGCAGTTTAGACCCAGGGACAGGGGATTATCCCCCCTATGGCTACACCTTC.

This sequence joins TRBV7-2 and TRBJ1-1; 7 positions agree with TRBD1. Germline loops: CDR1 SGHTA, CDR2 FQGNSA. V was clipped by 8 bases and J by 2 bases; unmatched bases: 11. The CDR3 consists of 15 residues. The CDR3 loop is CASSMGQLLNTEAFF. The CDR3 DNA sequence: TGTGCCAGCTCAATGGGACAGCTTCTCAACACTGAAGCTTTCTTT. Based on the CDR3 plus reference TRBV7-2 and TRBJ1-1, the full variable domain is GAGVSQSPSNKVTEKGKDVELRCDPISGHTALYWYRQSLGQGLEFLIYFQGNSAPDKSGLPSDRFSAERTGGSVSTLTIQRTQQEDSAVYLCASSMGQLLNTEAFFGQGTRLTVV.

The genes are TRBV18 and TRBJ1-1, with D possibly being TRBD1 (6 bases). Trimming took 4 bases from V and 7 from J, leaving 10 bases between them. The length of the CDR3 is 12 residues. Germline V CDR1 and CDR2: KGHSH, LQKENI. CDR3 protein: CASSQGVFEAFF. The CDR3 DNA sequence: TGTGCCAGCTCACAGGGGGTCTTTGAAGCTTTCTTT.

This clone was picked up a small number of times. The chain has TRBV29-1 and TRBJ2-5; D may be TRBD1 (5 bases). This CDR3 contains 15 residues. With 0 bases removed from V and 5 bases from J, the gap between germline ends came to 16 bases. CDR1 and CDR2 (germline): SQVTM, ANQGSEA. CDR3 in amino acids: CSVEDLEQGRETQYF. Written as DNA, the CDR3 is TGCAGCGTTGAAGATCTGGAGCAGGGCCGGGAGACCCAGTACTTC.

The genes are TRBV27 and TRBJ1-5; D is unresolved. This CDR3 is built from 13 residues. V lost 4 bases to trimming and J lost 9 bases, with 13 bases between them. Germline V gene data show CDR1 as MNHEY and CDR2 as SMNVEV (reference sequence). The CDR3 region has the DNA TGTGCCAGCAGTTCCTCCCTCACGGGGCCCCAGCATTTT. This encodes CASSSSLTGPQHF.

V usage is TRBV6-6 and J usage is TRBJ1-2; TRBD1 matches 9 bases. V was pared by 2 bases and J by 2 bases, with 6 bases of the junction left unmatched. This CDR3 is built from 16 residues. Germline CDR1 MNHNY, CDR2 SVGAGI (reference sequence). CDR3 coding DNA: TGTGCCAGCAGTTACCCCCGCGGGACAGGGAACTATGGCTACACCTTC. It codes for CASSYPRGTGNYGYTF.

The rearrangement joins TRBV7-8 to TRBJ2-7; 7 bases align to TRBD1. The V segment lost 1 base and the J segment 3 bases; nucleotides outside the gene matches: 3. This CDR3 has 14 residues. The germline V gene encodes CDR1 SGHVS and CDR2 FQNEAQ. CDR3 bases: TGTGCCAGCAGCTTAGGGACAGGAGTCTACGAGCAGTACTTC. Protein sequence: CASSLGTGVYEQYF. Full variable domain (remainder filled in from reference TRBV7-8 and TRBJ2-7): GAGVSQSPRYKVAKRGQDVALRCDPISGHVSLFWYQQALGQGPEFLTYFQNEAQLDKSGLPSDRFFAERPEGSVSTLKIQRTQQEDSAVYLCASSLGTGVYEQYFGPGTRLTVT.

The rearrangement uses TRBV29-1 and TRBJ2-1, with 10 bases lining up with TRBD2. V trimming: 5 bases; J trimming: 4 bases; junction bases outside the gene matches: 14. Germline lookup yields CDR1 SQVTM and CDR2 ANQGSEA. The CDR3 has 17 amino acids. CDR3 nucleotides: TGCAGCGTTAACGACCCCCGGACTAGCGGAGGGTACAATGAGCAGTTCTTC. Residues: CSVNDPRTSGGYNEQFF.